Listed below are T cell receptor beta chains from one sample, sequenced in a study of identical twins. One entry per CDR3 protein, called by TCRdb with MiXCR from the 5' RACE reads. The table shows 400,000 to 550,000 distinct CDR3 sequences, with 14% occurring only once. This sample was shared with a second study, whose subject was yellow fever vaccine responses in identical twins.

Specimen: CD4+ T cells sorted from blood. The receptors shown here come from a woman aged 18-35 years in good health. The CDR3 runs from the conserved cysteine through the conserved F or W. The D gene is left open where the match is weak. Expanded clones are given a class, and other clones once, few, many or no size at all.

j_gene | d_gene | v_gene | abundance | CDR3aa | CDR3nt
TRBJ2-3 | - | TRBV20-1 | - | CSARDRVTGTDTQYF | TGCAGTGCTAGAGATCGGGTTACGGGCACAGATACGCAGTATTTT
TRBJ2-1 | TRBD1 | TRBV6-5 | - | CASSYSWWGGTGTYNEQFF | TGTGCCAGCAGTTACTCGTGGTGGGGGGGGACAGGGACCTACAATGAGCAGTTCTTC
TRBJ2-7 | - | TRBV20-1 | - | CSARDHEVSTYEQYF | TGCAGTGCTAGAGATCATGAGGTTTCCACCTACGAGCAGTACTTC
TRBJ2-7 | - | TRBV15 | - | CATSRAPQSYEQYF | TGTGCCACCAGCAGAGCCCCGCAGTCCTACGAGCAGTACTTC
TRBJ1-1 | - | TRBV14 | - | CASSQDLRLGAFF | TGTGCCAGCAGCCAGGACCTTCGTCTGGGAGCTTTCTTT
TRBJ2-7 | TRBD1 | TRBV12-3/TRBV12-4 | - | CASSLSGTAAYEQYF | TGTGCCAGCAGCTTATCCGGGACAGCGGCCTACGAGCAGTACTTC
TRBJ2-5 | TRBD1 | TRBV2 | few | CASSEGQGFRETQYF | TGTGCCAGCAGCGAGGGACAGGGGTTTCGAGAGACCCAGTACTTC
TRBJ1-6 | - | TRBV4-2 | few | CASSQDGTPASPLHF | TGTGCCAGCAGCCAAGACGGGACCCCCGCGTCACCCCTCCACTTT
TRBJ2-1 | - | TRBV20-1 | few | CSADPGGAALYNEQFF | TGCAGTGCTGACCCCGGTGGGGCGGCCCTCTACAATGAGCAGTTCTTC
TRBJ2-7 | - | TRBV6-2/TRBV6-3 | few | CASRRSSQKMSIYEQYF | TGTGCCAGCAGACGATCCTCCCAGAAGATGAGTATCTACGAGCAGTACTTC
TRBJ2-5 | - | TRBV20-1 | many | CSASPGNPAYF | TGCAGTGCTAGTCCGGGGAACCCAGCTTACTTC
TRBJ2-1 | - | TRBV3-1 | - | CASSQAPTYNEQFF | TGTGCCAGCAGCCAGGCTCCGACGTACAATGAGCAGTTCTTC
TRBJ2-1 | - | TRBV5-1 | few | CASSLDLASVNEQFF | TGCGCCAGCAGCTTGGATCTAGCATCAGTAAATGAGCAGTTCTTC
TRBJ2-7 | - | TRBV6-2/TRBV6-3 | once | CASAGPGRGTYEQYF | TGTGCCAGCGCCGGTCCGGGGCGAGGGACCTACGAGCAGTACTTC
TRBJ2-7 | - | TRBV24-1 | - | CATSDFRGNSYEQYF | TGTGCCACCAGTGATTTTAGGGGAAACTCCTACGAGCAGTACTTC
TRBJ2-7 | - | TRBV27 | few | CASFSSGQGSYEQYF | TGTGCCAGCTTCTCTTCGGGACAAGGCTCCTACGAGCAGTACTTC
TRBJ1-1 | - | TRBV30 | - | CAWSVLKGKGIPEAFF | TGTGCCTGGAGTGTATTGAAGGGGAAGGGTATCCCTGAAGCTTTCTTT
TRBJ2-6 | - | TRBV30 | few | CAWSVSYGANVLTF | TGTGCCTGGAGTGTAAGCTACGGGGCCAACGTCCTGACTTTC
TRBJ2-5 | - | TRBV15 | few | CATSPDIQETQYF | TGTGCCACCAGCCCTGACATCCAAGAGACCCAGTACTTC
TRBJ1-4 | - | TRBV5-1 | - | CASSHSDRNNEKLFF | TGCGCCAGCAGCCACTCGGACAGAAACAATGAAAAACTGTTTTTT
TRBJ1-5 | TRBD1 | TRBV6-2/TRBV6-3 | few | CASSGQGRNQPQHF | TGTGCCAGCAGTGGACAGGGCCGCAATCAGCCCCAGCATTTT
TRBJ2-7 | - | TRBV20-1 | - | CSARDWSRVGVEQYF | TGCAGTGCTAGAGATTGGTCCAGGGTTGGTGTCGAGCAGTACTTC
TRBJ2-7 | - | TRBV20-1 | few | CSASVGRWNEQYF | TGCAGTGCTAGTGTGGGGCGTTGGAACGAGCAGTACTTC
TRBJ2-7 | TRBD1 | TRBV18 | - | CASSPLPGQGHEQYF | TGTGCCAGCTCACCATTGCCGGGACAGGGTCACGAGCAGTACTTC
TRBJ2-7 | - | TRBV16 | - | CASSPSAEAYEQYF | TGTGCCAGCAGCCCGTCGGCAGAGGCCTACGAGCAGTACTTC
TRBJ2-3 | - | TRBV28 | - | CASSSLDPRSTDTQYF | TGTGCCAGCAGTTCCCTCGACCCACGGAGCACAGATACGCAGTATTTT
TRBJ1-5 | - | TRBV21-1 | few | CASRKGRAGEAKDQPQHF | TGTGCCAGCAGGAAAGGGCGGGCAGGGGAGGCGAAGGATCAGCCCCAGCATTTT
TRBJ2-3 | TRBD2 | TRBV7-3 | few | CASSLSGRTADTQYF | TGTGCCAGCAGCTTAAGCGGGAGGACCGCAGATACGCAGTATTTT
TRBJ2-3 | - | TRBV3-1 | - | CASSHSPGGKASGDTQYF | TGTGCCAGCAGCCACTCCCCGGGTGGAAAAGCCAGCGGAGATACGCAGTATTTT
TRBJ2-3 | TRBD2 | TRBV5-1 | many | CASSLAGLAGGPTTDTQYF | TGCGCCAGCAGCTTGGCGGGACTAGCGGGAGGGCCTACGACAGATACGCAGTATTTT
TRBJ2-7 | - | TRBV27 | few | CASSTPGTSSYEQYF | TGTGCCAGCAGTACACCCGGGACGTCCTCCTACGAGCAGTACTTC
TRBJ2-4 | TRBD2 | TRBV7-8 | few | CASSLGTARGELAKNIQYF | TGTGCCAGCAGCTTAGGGACCGCGCGGGGGGAACTAGCCAAAAACATTCAGTACTTC
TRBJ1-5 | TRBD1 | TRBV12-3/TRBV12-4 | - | CASSTGTGRGNQPQHF | TGTGCCAGCAGTACAGGGACAGGGAGAGGCAATCAGCCCCAGCATTTT
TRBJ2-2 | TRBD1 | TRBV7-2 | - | CASSSRTGSRTGELFF | TGTGCCAGCAGCTCGCGGACAGGGTCTCGGACCGGGGAGCTGTTTTTT
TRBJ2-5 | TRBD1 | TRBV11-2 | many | CASSLGQGAWETQYF | TGTGCCAGCAGCTTAGGACAGGGGGCGTGGGAGACCCAGTACTTC
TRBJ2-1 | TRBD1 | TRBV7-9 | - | CASSSDRDRVNEQFF | TGTGCCAGCAGCAGCGACCGGGACAGGGTCAATGAGCAGTTCTTC
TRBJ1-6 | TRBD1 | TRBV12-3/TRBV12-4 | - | CASSRTGIGSPLHF | TGTGCCAGCAGTCGGACAGGGATAGGATCACCCCTCCACTTT
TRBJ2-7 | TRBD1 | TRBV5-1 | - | CASSHMTGLTLISYEQYF | TGCGCCAGCAGCCATATGACAGGGTTGACGTTAATTTCCTACGAGCAGTACTTC
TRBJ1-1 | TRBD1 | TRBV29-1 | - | CSASQGTGNTEAFF | TGCAGCGCCTCTCAGGGGACAGGAAACACTGAAGCTTTCTTT
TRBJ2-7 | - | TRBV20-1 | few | CSAPYPYEQYF | TGCAGTGCCCCGTATCCCTACGAGCAGTACTTC
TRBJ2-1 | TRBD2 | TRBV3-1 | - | CAICPRGGLAGAYNEQFF | TGTGCCATCTGTCCGCGAGGTGGACTAGCGGGGGCCTACAATGAGCAGTTCTTC
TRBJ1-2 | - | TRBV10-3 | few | CAIRGGTNYGYTF | TGTGCCATCAGGGGCGGTACAAACTATGGCTACACCTTC
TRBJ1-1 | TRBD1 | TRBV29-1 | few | CSVLTGGNTEAFF | TGCAGCGTCCTGACAGGGGGGAACACTGAAGCTTTCTTT
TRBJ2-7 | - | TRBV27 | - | CASRASAHEQYF | TGTGCCAGCAGGGCTAGCGCCCACGAGCAGTACTTC